The 3 T cell receptor beta chains below were found in one sample sequenced in a study of T cells in Graves' hyperthyroidism and ophthalmopathy (dated by TCRdb to between 2018 and 2021). The library was prepared using multiplex PCR. These reads were obtained on an Illumina HiSeq 2000. The TCR beta CDR3 regions were amplified from the RNA transcripts. The first round of RT-PCR for the TCR CDR3 was performed with the HTBI primer set and the Qiagen OneStep RT-PCR kit. TCRdb itself trimmed the public reads at Q25 with fastp, ran MiXCR and retained productive beta chains. Every entry covers one CDR3 protein and lists the most common genes and DNA from its rows. This sample gives hundreds of thousands of distinct CDR3 sequences in total; less than 45% of them show up just once. The ten largest account for approximately 7.2% of the sample. The specimen sequenced was peripheral blood or thyroid tissue (not recorded which). These receptors were collected from an adult man with Graves' disease, either hyperthyroidism or ophthalmopathy (not recorded which).

The sample holds one count of this clonotype. A much larger clone is a single base away; this may be a read error. This chain joins TRBV11-2 and TRBJ2-5, with 10 bases that match TRBD2. This CDR3 is 14 amino acids long. Germline lookup yields CDR1 SGHAT and CDR2 FQNNGV. CDR3 DNA: TGTGCCAGCAGCTCTAGCGGGAGCCAAGAGGCCCAGTACTTC. Protein product: CASSSSGSQEAQYF.

This clonotype occurred many times. A read error may account for a junction end that differs from germline. The V call is TRBV29-1, the J call TRBJ1-2, with D uncertain. Looked up from germline, CDR1 is SQVTM and CDR2 is ANQGSEA. The CDR3 spans 13 residues. The CDR3 is CSAESTRTYGYTF. The CDR3, as DNA: TGCAGCGCTGAATCGACACGGACCTATGGCTACACCTTC. Using reference TRBV29-1 and TRBJ1-2 for the parts outside the CDR3, the full variable domain is SAVISQKPSRDICQRGTSLTIQCQVDSQVTMMFWYRQQPGQSLTLIATANQGSEATYESGFVIDKFPISRPNLTFSTLTVSNMSPEDSSIYLCSAESTRTYGYTFGSGTRLTVV.

J is TRBJ1-4 and V is TRBV20-1; TRBD1 matches 10 bases. Germline V CDR1 and CDR2: DFQATT, SNEGSKA (reference sequence). This CDR3 comprises 14 residues. V lost 4 bases to trimming and J lost 8 bases; unmatched junction nucleotides: 7. CDR3: CSATRQGAEEKLFF. The CDR3, as DNA: TGCAGTGCTACTCGACAGGGGGCGGAAGAAAAACTGTTTTTT.